These 14 T cell receptor beta chains share one sample of origin, sequenced in a study of cytotoxic CD8 clonotypes in ibrutinib-treated CLL. Profiling relied on immunoSEQ multiplex PCR, and the TCRdb table lists in-frame clones only, not all of them. The sample lists some 84,000 clones; 85% to 90% were seen once. Specimen: PBMCs, collected before ibrutinib treatment. The receptors originated from a human donor with chronic lymphocytic leukemia.

This chain links TRBV9 with TRBJ2-2; the D call may be TRBD1 or TRBD2 (5 bases each). The germline V gene has CDR1 SGDLS and CDR2 YYNGEE. Trimming stripped 4 bases from V and 1 base from J, with 17 bases between. CDR3 length: 17 residues. The CDR3 sequence is CASSPTGTHMNTGELFF. The CDR3 nucleotides read TGTGCCAGCAGCCCGACGGGGACCCACATGAACACCGGGGAGCTGTTTTTT.

This clone was picked up a small number of times. This sequence joins TRBV7-9 and TRBJ1-3; no reliable D call. The CDR3 is 15 residues long. Germline assignment: CDR1 SEHNR and CDR2 FQNEAQ (reference sequence). V was cut by 5 bases and J by 0 bases, with 11 bases left in between. This chain's CDR3 is CASSRSLSSGNTIYF. CDR3 sequence (DNA): TGTGCCAGCAGCCGAAGTCTAAGCTCTGGAAACACCATATATTTT. Together with reference TRBV7-9 and TRBJ1-3, the CDR3 gives the full variable domain: DTGVSQNPRHKITKRGQNVTFRCDPISEHNRLYWYRQTLGQGPEFLTYFQNEAQLEKSRLLSDRFSAERPKGSFSTLEIQRTEQGDSAMYLCASSRSLSSGNTIYFGEGSWLTVV.

CDR3 loop: CAWSDGETQYF. In DNA, the CDR3 is TGTGCCTGGAGCGACGGGGAGACCCAGTACTTC. This chain joins TRBV30 and TRBJ2-5; D is unresolved. The CDR3 consists of 11 residues. V lost 3 bases to trimming and J lost 5 bases, with 7 bases between them. Looked up from germline, CDR1 is GTSNPN and CDR2 is SVGIG (reference sequence). Based on the CDR3 plus reference TRBV30 and TRBJ2-5, the full variable domain is SQTIHQWPATLVQPVGSPLSLECTVEGTSNPNLYWYRQAAGRGLQLLFYSVGIGQISSEVPQNLSASRPQDRQFILSSKKLLLSDSGFYLCAWSDGETQYFGPGTRLLVL.

The J gene is TRBJ1-4, the V gene TRBV19; D unresolved. This CDR3 is built from 15 residues. V was trimmed by 3 bases and J by 5 bases, leaving 13 bases between them. Germline lookup yields CDR1 LNHDA and CDR2 SQIVND (reference sequence). The DNA for the CDR3 is TGTGCCAGTAGTATGAGGAACGGACTGAATGAAAAACTGTTTTTT. It encodes CASSMRNGLNEKLFF.

The chain employs TRBV6-5 and TRBJ2-5, with 8 positions matching TRBD1. Germline values: CDR1 MNHEY, CDR2 SVGAGI. CDR3 length: 14 amino acids. Losses at the gene ends were 8 bases for V and 7 bases for J; bases not matched to a gene: 12. In DNA, the CDR3 is TGTGCCAGCGGAAAAGACAGGGGACCGGGGACCCAGTACTTC. Translated, it gives CASGKDRGPGTQYF.

The chain is built from TRBV7-9 and TRBJ1-3; no reliable D call. V was pared by 5 bases and J by 3 bases, with 17 bases between. Germline V gene sequence: CDR1 SEHNR, CDR2 FQNEAQ (reference sequence). The CDR3 is made up of 16 amino acids. CDR3 DNA sequence: TGTGCCAGCAGCCTAGTTTCTCCCCGATTTGGAAACACCATATATTTT. Translated: CASSLVSPRFGNTIYF.

V is TRBV18 and J is TRBJ1-5; TRBD1 matches 9 bases. Germline CDR1 is KGHSH and CDR2 is LQKENI. The CDR3 contains 15 residues. Trimming removed 4 bases from V and 3 bases from J; junction bases left unmatched: 4. The CDR3 here is CASSRGQGTNQPQHF. The CDR3 bases are TGTGCCAGCTCACGGGGACAGGGTACCAATCAGCCCCAGCATTTT. Looking up the rest from reference TRBV18 and TRBJ1-5 gives the full variable domain: NAGVMQNPRHLVRRRGQEARLRCSPMKGHSHVYWYRQLPEEGLKFMVYLQKENIIDESGMPKERFSAEFPKEGPSILRIQQVVRGDSAAYFCASSRGQGTNQPQHFGDGTRLSIL.

This chain connects TRBV27 to TRBJ2-2; TRBD2 is a possible D gene (5 bases). V was pared by 5 bases and J by 7 bases, with 8 bases between. This CDR3 region has 12 residues. The germline CDR1 and CDR2 sequences are MNHEY and SMNVEV (reference sequence). CDR3 DNA sequence: TGTGCCAGCAGTCCGGGAATCGGGGAGCTGTTTTTT. As protein: CASSPGIGELFF.

The chain has TRBV7-2 and TRBJ2-5; D may be TRBD2 (6 bases). Germline CDR1 SGHTA, CDR2 FQGNSA. The CDR3 extends over 16 amino acids. V lost 4 bases and J lost 0, with 15 bases in between. The CDR3 bases are TGTGCCAGCAGCTCGCGGGACTCCCTTTACCAAGAGACCCAGTACTTC. Amino acid sequence: CASSSRDSLYQETQYF. Drawing the rest from reference TRBV7-2 and TRBJ2-5, the complete variable domain is GAGVSQSPSNKVTEKGKDVELRCDPISGHTALYWYRQSLGQGLEFLIYFQGNSAPDKSGLPSDRFSAERTGGSVSTLTIQRTQQEDSAVYLCASSSRDSLYQETQYFGPGTRLLVL.

This chain links TRBV6-5 with TRBJ2-4; D is ambiguous. The CDR3 totals 14 residues. Germline V gives CDR1 MNHEY, CDR2 SVGAGI. The V gene lost 6 bases and the J gene lost 0 bases, with 9 bases spanning the gap. The CDR3 is CASRCHEAKNIQYF. In DNA form, the CDR3 reads TGTGCCAGCAGATGCCACGAAGCCAAAAACATTCAGTACTTC.

This chain links TRBV11-2 with TRBJ2-2, with 9 bases aligning to TRBD2. The CDR3 runs to 17 residues. J was trimmed by 7 bases and V by 5 bases; bases with no gene match: 14. Germline V gene data show CDR1 as SGHAT and CDR2 as FQNNGV. CDR3 sequence (DNA): TGTGCCAGCAGCCGGCCCGAAGCGGGAGGACGTAGCGGGGAGCTGTTTTTT. Its protein is CASSRPEAGGRSGELFF.

The rearrangement links TRBV7-9 to TRBJ2-3; D is unclear. The germline gives CDR1 SEHNR, CDR2 FQNEAQ (reference sequence). V lost 5 bases and J lost 4, with 7 bases in between. CDR3 size: 12 residues. CDR3 DNA: TGTGCCAGCAGCCCCCCATCAGATACGCAGTATTTT. Protein sequence: CASSPPSDTQYF.

The V call is TRBV6-5, the J call TRBJ2-5; D may be TRBD2 (6 bases). This CDR3 is 13 amino acids long. CDR1 and CDR2 (germline): MNHEY, SVGAGI. V gave up 7 bases and J gave up 5 bases, with 14 bases separating them. The CDR3 here is CASNQPGRETQYF. CDR3 nucleotide sequence: TGTGCCAGCAACCAACCGGGGAGGGAGACCCAGTACTTC.

This clone was detected only a few times. In DNA form, the CDR3 reads TGCAGCGCTCGGGCGACAGACGGAAACACCATATATTTT. Translating it yields CSARATDGNTIYF. V is TRBV29-1 and J is TRBJ1-3, with D possibly matching TRBD1 (5 bases). CDR1 and CDR2 from the germline V gene are SQVTM and ANQGSEA. V was pared by 7 bases and J by 4 bases, with 14 bases between. The CDR3 contains 13 residues. Variable domain in full (rest from reference TRBV29-1 and TRBJ1-3): SAVISQKPSRDICQRGTSLTIQCQVDSQVTMMFWYRQQPGQSLTLIATANQGSEATYESGFVIDKFPISRPNLTFSTLTVSNMSPEDSSIYLCSARATDGNTIYFGEGSWLTVV.